This is a list of T cell receptor beta chains from one sample in a study of T cells in Graves' hyperthyroidism and ophthalmopathy. TCRdb redid the calling of the multiplex PCR reads with MiXCR, one entry per CDR3 protein. The repertoire consists of roughly 500,000 distinct CDR3 sequences, with roughly 45% occurring once and the leading ten covering about two fifths. The material sequenced was peripheral blood or thyroid tissue (not recorded which). The source of these receptors is an adult woman with Graves' disease, either hyperthyroidism or ophthalmopathy (not recorded which). CDR3s include the opening cysteine and the closing phenylalanine or tryptophan. The D gene is left open where the match is weak. Size tells how often a clone was seen (once, few, many) or the class of an expanded clone, and some rows leave it out.

size	D	V	J	DNA	CDR3
.	.	TRBV2	TRBJ2-6	TGTGCCAGCACTAGAGAGGGGACATCTGGGGCCAACGTCCTGATTTTC	CASTREGTSGANVLIF
.	.	TRBV6-1	TRBJ1-5	TGTGCCAGCAGCCCTGCGGGTCCCAATCAGCCCCAGCATTTT	CASSPAGPNQPQHF
.	TRBD2	TRBV19	TRBJ2-5	TGTGCCAGTAGTTCACTAGCGGGGGGGATGGAGACCCAGTACTTC	CASSSLAGGMETQYF
.	.	TRBV7-9	TRBJ1-4	TGTGCCAGCAGCGTTTCCGGGACCTTTAATGAAAAACTGTTTTTT	CASSVSGTFNEKLFF
few	.	TRBV28	TRBJ2-7	TGTGCCAGCAATCCTTATCTGAGGGCGAACGAGCAGTACTTC	CASNPYLRANEQYF
many	.	TRBV6-5	TRBJ2-5	TGTGCCAGCACCGCACTGACAAGCGCAGGGACCCAGTACTTC	CASTALTSAGTQYF
many	TRBD1	TRBV19	TRBJ2-7	TGTGCCAGCCGTGGACAGGGGAGTTACGAGCAGTACTTC	CASRGQGSYEQYF
many	TRBD2	TRBV15	TRBJ2-7	TGTGCCACCAGCTTTCAATTACTAGCGGGAGTTTACGAGCAGTACTTC	CATSFQLLAGVYEQYF
few	.	TRBV10-3	TRBJ2-5	TGTGCCATCAGTGAGACAGGGTACGAGACCCAGTACTTC	CAISETGYETQYF
many	TRBD1	TRBV7-9	TRBJ1-2	TGTGCCAGCAGCCCTAGGGGACTAATAGGGGGCCTCTACACCTTC	CASSPRGLIGGLYTF
once	TRBD1	TRBV7-2	TRBJ1-6	TGTGCCAGCAGCGCCGGACAGGGGACACCCCTCCACTTT	CASSAGQGTPLHF
many	TRBD2	TRBV20-1	TRBJ2-5	TGCAGTGCTAGAGATGGGACTAGCGGGGAGACCCAGTACTTC	CSARDGTSGETQYF
many	.	TRBV5-1	TRBJ2-7	TGCGCCAGCAGCTTGGGCAGGAGCCCCAACTACGAGCAGTACTTC	CASSLGRSPNYEQYF
.	TRBD2	TRBV11-2	TRBJ2-7	TGTGCCAGCAGCTCGCGGAGCGGGAGCTTGTCCTACGAGCAGTACTTC	CASSSRSGSLSYEQYF
once	.	TRBV6-5	TRBJ1-1	TGTGCCAGCAGTTATGGCCCCACCTCAAACACTGAAGCTTTCTTT	CASSYGPTSNTEAFF
.	.	TRBV11-2	TRBJ2-2	TGTGCCAGCAGCTTACGGAGACAGCGTAACACCGGGGAGCTGTTTTTT	CASSLRRQRNTGELFF
many	.	TRBV7-2	TRBJ2-5	TGTGCCAGCAGCTTATTAACTGGGGGAGGCCAGTACTTC	CASSLLTGGGQYF
many	.	TRBV29-1	TRBJ2-7	TGCAGCGTTGAAGGGGGCGAGCAGTACTTC	CSVEGGEQYF
.	.	TRBV7-8	TRBJ1-3	TGTGCCAGCAGCTTAGCTGCGACTGGAAACACCATATATTTT	CASSLAATGNTIYF
.	.	TRBV10-3	TRBJ1-1	TGTGCCACTGGGGCCGAGAACACTGAAGCTTTCTTT	CATGAENTEAFF
few	.	TRBV7-8	TRBJ1-4	TGTGCCAGCAGCTTGCATGAAAAACTGTTTTTT	CASSLHEKLFF
many	TRBD1	TRBV6-5	TRBJ1-2	TGTGCCAGCAGATCACAGGGGAAAAGCACCTTC	CASRSQGKSTF
few	.	TRBV5-1	TRBJ1-1	TGCGCCAGCAGCTACCGGGAAAGGCGAACTGAAGCTTTCTTT	CASSYRERRTEAFF
.	.	TRBV20-1	TRBJ2-6	TGCAGTGCCAAGGCTAGGGGGGCCAACGTCCTGACTTTC	CSAKARGANVLTF
few	TRBD1	TRBV7-2	TRBJ1-5	TGTGCCAGCAGCCCCCCCTCGGGACAGCCCAATCAGCCCCAGCATTTT	CASSPPSGQPNQPQHF
.	.	TRBV29-1	TRBJ2-5	TGCAGCGCTCTAGTGGGGGGAGGAGGTACCGCCGGTGAGACCCAGTACTTC	CSALVGGGGTAGETQYF
many	.	TRBV5-1	TRBJ2-5	TGCGCCAGCAGCTTTCCCGGGTCCCAAGAGACCCAGTACTTC	CASSFPGSQETQYF
.	.	TRBV11-1	TRBJ1-1	TGTGCCAGCAGTTTAAGCCCAGGGAGGGGGGGCACTGAAGCTTTCTTT	CASSLSPGRGGTEAFF
.	.	TRBV19	TRBJ2-7	TGTGCCAGTAGTATGAGACGGCCATCTACTAGCCGAGACTACGAGCAGTACTTC	CASSMRRPSTSRDYEQYF
.	.	TRBV11-2	TRBJ1-3	TGTGCCACCATGGGGGCGGAAGCCTCTGGAAACACCATATATTTT	CATMGAEASGNTIYF
.	.	TRBV12-3/TRBV12-4	TRBJ1-6	TGTGCCAGCAGTCGCCGGTACCCCCTCCACTTT	CASSRRYPLHF
many	.	TRBV19	TRBJ1-3	TGTGCCTCCACCGACATGCCGAGCTCTGGAAACACCATATATTTT	CASTDMPSSGNTIYF
.	.	TRBV15	TRBJ2-7	TGTGCCACCAGCAGAGACGGAGGGGGCTCCTACGAGCAGTACTTC	CATSRDGGGSYEQYF
many	TRBD1	TRBV4-2	TRBJ2-5	TGTGCCAGCAGCCCTTTAGGGACAGGGGTCGTTCAAGAGACCCAGTACTTC	CASSPLGTGVVQETQYF
many	TRBD1	TRBV20-1	TRBJ2-7	TGCAGTGCTAGAGACCCAGGACAGGGGAGCTCCTACGAGCAGTACTTC	CSARDPGQGSSYEQYF
many	TRBD1	TRBV19	TRBJ1-1	TGTGCCAGTAGTACAACGGGACAGATGAACACTGAAGCTTTCTTT	CASSTTGQMNTEAFF
.	.	TRBV5-1	TRBJ2-7	TGCGCCAGCAGCCCCCACCCGAGCTCCTACGAGCAGTACTTC	CASSPHPSSYEQYF
.	.	TRBV10-3	TRBJ2-2	TGTGCCATCAGTGAGTGGCTAGCGTCCACCGGGGAGCTGTTTTTT	CAISEWLASTGELFF
.	.	TRBV6-5	TRBJ2-1	TGTGCCAGCAGTTACTCGGCCAGGGGCAATGAGCAGTTCTTC	CASSYSARGNEQFF
.	.	TRBV12-3/TRBV12-4	TRBJ1-6	TGTGCCAGCAGTTCCGTCAGGGTTAATTCACCCCTCCACTTT	CASSSVRVNSPLHF
.	.	TRBV15	TRBJ1-3	TGTGCCACCAGCAGGTTTCGGGACACCACTTCTGGAAACACCATATATTTT	CATSRFRDTTSGNTIYF
.	TRBD1	TRBV29-1	TRBJ2-5	TGCAGCGTTGAAGAGGGACAGGGGGCCGAGACCCAGTACTTC	CSVEEGQGAETQYF
many	.	TRBV19	TRBJ1-1	TGTGCCAGTAGGGCCAGGGGCCCGGGGGGGACTGAAGCTTTCTTT	CASRARGPGGTEAFF
.	.	TRBV5-8	TRBJ1-1	TGTGCCAGCAGCCAAGAGATGAGTCTCACTGAAGCTTTCTTT	CASSQEMSLTEAFF
.	.	TRBV11-2	TRBJ1-2	TGTGCCAGCAGCTCGACAGGTTTTGGGGATGGCTACACCTTC	CASSSTGFGDGYTF
many	.	TRBV29-1	TRBJ2-5	TGCAGCGTTGAAGATGGACACCCTGCCCCCCAGTACTTC	CSVEDGHPAPQYF
.	.	TRBV10-2	TRBJ2-7	TGTGCCAGCAGGGCTACCTACGAGCAGTACTTC	CASRATYEQYF
.	.	TRBV12-3/TRBV12-4	TRBJ2-5	TGTGCCAGCAGCTTACGGACTGGGCCCCAGTACTTC	CASSLRTGPQYF
.	TRBD2	TRBV4-1	TRBJ2-2	TGCGCCAGCAGCCAATTGGGCGGGGGGCGCGGGGAGCTGTTTTTT	CASSQLGGGRGELFF
.	TRBD2	TRBV7-8	TRBJ2-7	TGTGCCAGCAGCTTAGTGCCTAGCGGGAGGTACGAGCAGTACTTC	CASSLVPSGRYEQYF
.	TRBD2	TRBV2	TRBJ2-7	TGTGCCTGCAGTGCTTCTAGGGGAACTAGCGGTTACGAGCAGTACTTC	CACSASRGTSGYEQYF
many	TRBD1	TRBV6-6	TRBJ1-6	TGTGCCAGCAGCTTAACAGGGGACTCACCCCTCCACTTT	CASSLTGDSPLHF
.	.	TRBV5-1	TRBJ2-2	TGCGCCAGCAGCTCGGATCCTCAATACACCGGGGAGCTGTTTTTT	CASSSDPQYTGELFF
once	.	TRBV6-1	TRBJ2-6	TGTGCCAGCAGTCCCCGCCGAGGGAACACTGAAGCTTTC	CASSPRRGNTEAF
many	.	TRBV7-9	TRBJ2-7	TGTGCCAGCAGCTCCGGGAATTACTTTCCCTTCTACGAGCAGTACTTC	CASSSGNYFPFYEQYF